These 29 T cell receptor beta chains originate from one sample sequenced in a study of CD8 T cells in Susac syndrome. An input of about 0.5 to 1 ug of RNA was subjected to reverse transcription using random hexamers. TCRdb recomputed calls from the immunoSEQ multiplex PCR reads with MiXCR, one row per CDR3 protein. The table includes approximately 280,000 distinct CDR3 sequences, roughly 81% detected once. The sample consisted of CD8+ T cells from PBMCs. These receptors were collected from a human donor with multiple sclerosis.

The gene calls are TRBV4-2 and TRBJ2-7; a weak D match, TRBD2 (6 bases). V lost 5 bases to trimming and J lost 2 bases, with 10 bases between them. The CDR3 is made up of 13 amino acids. Looked up from germline, CDR1 is LGHNA and CDR2 is YNFKEQ. The CDR3 DNA follows: TGTGCCAGCAGCGAAGGACTAACCTACGAGCAGTACTTC. This gives the protein CASSEGLTYEQYF.

The gene calls are TRBV12-3 or TRBV12-4 and TRBJ1-2, with 8 bases fitting TRBD1. V shed 7 bases and J 6 bases; nucleotides not matched to a gene: 7. The CDR3 is 13 residues long. The CDR3 sequence: CASKDRGGHGYTF. DNA of the CDR3: TGTGCCAGCAAAGACAGGGGAGGTCATGGCTACACCTTC.

V and J are TRBV29-1 and TRBJ1-4; maybe TRBD1 (6 bases). Germline lookup yields CDR1 SQVTM and CDR2 ANQGSEA. The CDR3 spans 14 residues. The ends were cut back, 5 bases at V and 7 bases at J, with 17 bases in the middle. CDR3 loop: CSVSNRARGEKLFF. CDR3 DNA sequence: TGCAGCGTTTCCAACAGGGCGAGGGGTGAAAAACTGTTTTTT.

There are a few counts of this clonotype. The gene calls are TRBV6-1 and TRBJ1-2, with 8 bases that match TRBD1. The V segment lost 5 bases and the J segment 4 bases; nucleotides outside the gene matches: 9. The CDR3 covers 15 residues. The germline V gene encodes CDR1 MNHNS and CDR2 SASEGT. In nucleotides, the CDR3 is TGTGCCAGCAGTTTTCTGACAGGGGACGGCTATGGCTACACCTTC. Its translation: CASSFLTGDGYGYTF.

The chain links TRBV30 to TRBJ1-5, with D possibly TRBD1 on 5 matching bases. Germline-derived CDR1 and CDR2 are GTSNPN and SVGIG (reference sequence). CDR3 length: 14 residues. The V end lost 3 bases, the J end lost 0 bases, and 9 bases lay between the germline ends. In nucleotides, the CDR3 is TGTGCCTGGAGGTTGGGGGGTAGCAATCAGCCCCAGCATTTT. It is translated as CAWRLGGSNQPQHF. Drawing the rest from reference TRBV30 and TRBJ1-5, the complete variable domain is SQTIHQWPATLVQPVGSPLSLECTVEGTSNPNLYWYRQAAGRGLQLLFYSVGIGQISSEVPQNLSASRPQDRQFILSSKKLLLSDSGFYLCAWRLGGSNQPQHFGDGTRLSIL.

The V call is TRBV30, the J call TRBJ2-2; 8 bases are a match to TRBD2. CDR1 and CDR2 (germline): GTSNPN, SVGIG (reference sequence). The CDR3 has 15 residues. Losses at the gene ends were 1 base for V and 0 bases for J; bases not matched to a gene: 1. For the CDR3, the DNA is TGTGCCTGGAGTGGACTAGCGTCGAACACCGGGGAGCTGTTTTTT. This sequence encodes CAWSGLASNTGELFF.

The V call is TRBV29-1, the J call TRBJ2-7; TRBD1 or TRBD2 may be the D gene (5 bases each). V lost 3 bases to trimming and J lost 4 bases, with 19 bases between them. The germline gives CDR1 SQVTM, CDR2 ANQGSEA. This CDR3 contains 15 residues. The CDR3 region is CSVDVRVRERYEQYF. CDR3 nucleotide sequence: TGCAGCGTTGATGTGCGTGTCAGGGAGCGGTACGAGCAGTACTTC.

The CDR3 DNA sequence: TGTGCCAGCAGTTATGGGAGGGAAAGGAACTACGAGCAGTACTTC. Translating gives CASSYGRERNYEQYF. The chain has TRBV6-5 and TRBJ2-7; TRBD2 aligns across 7 bases. Trimming took 3 bases from V and 3 from J; bases not matched to a gene: 8. The CDR3 contains 15 residues. The V gene's germline CDR1 is MNHEY and CDR2 SVGAGI.

The chain links TRBV29-1 to TRBJ2-7; 7 nucleotides align to TRBD2. Unmatched junction bases numbered 9, after V lost 5 bases and J lost 2 bases. The CDR3 consists of 14 residues. Germline CDR1 reads SQVTM; CDR2 reads ANQGSEA. Here the CDR3 reads CSVSRLADPYEQYF. CDR3 nucleotides: TGCAGCGTTTCCCGGCTAGCGGACCCCTACGAGCAGTACTTC.

This clonotype was detected only a few times. This chain joins TRBV12-3 or TRBV12-4 and TRBJ2-4, with D maybe TRBD2 (6 bases). Trimming shortened V by 5 bases and J by 0 bases, and 11 bases separated the two germline ends. The CDR3 runs 15 residues. CDR3 nucleotide sequence: TGTGCCAGCAGTGCCCCGGGACTAGCCAAAAACATTCAGTACTTC. Its translation: CASSAPGLAKNIQYF.

The CDR3 is CASSLNHLGTGGRNEQFF. CDR3 bases: TGTGCCAGCAGTTTAAATCACCTAGGGACAGGGGGACGCAATGAGCAGTTCTTC. The rearrangement uses TRBV27 and TRBJ2-1, with 11 bases matching TRBD1. The germline gives CDR1 MNHEY, CDR2 SMNVEV (reference sequence). Germline trimming cut 2 bases from V and 6 bases from J; bases unmatched to any gene: 12. The CDR3 extends over 18 amino acids.

This chain connects TRBV7-9 to TRBJ1-1; TRBD1 is a possible D gene (6 bases). The CDR3 covers 14 residues. Trimming took off 0 bases at V and 7 bases at J, with 12 bases between the two ends. The germline V gene has CDR1 SEHNR and CDR2 FQNEAQ (reference sequence). CDR3 amino acids: CASSLAGRGDEAFF. The CDR3 DNA sequence: TGTGCCAGCAGCTTAGCGGGTAGGGGGGATGAAGCTTTCTTT.

The chain has TRBV6-5 and TRBJ1-1; 10 nucleotides line up with TRBD1. The CDR3 runs to 14 residues. Germline V CDR1 and CDR2: MNHEY, SVGAGI. Germline trimming cut 1 base from V and 4 bases from J; bases unmatched to any gene: 0. The CDR3 here is CASSYWTGGTEAFF. CDR3 nucleotide sequence: TGTGCCAGCAGTTACTGGACAGGGGGCACTGAAGCTTTCTTT.

This clonotype was detected a few times. The chain joins TRBV2 to TRBJ2-5; D unresolved. V was trimmed by 3 bases and J by 4 bases, leaving 3 bases between them. This CDR3 is built from 11 residues. From germline, CDR1 is SNHLY and CDR2 FYNNEI. The CDR3: CASSDRETQYF. The CDR3 DNA follows: TGTGCCAGCAGTGATCGAGAGACCCAGTACTTC. Full variable domain (outside the CDR3, taken from reference TRBV2 and TRBJ2-5): EPEVTQTPSHQVTQMGQEVILRCVPISNHLYFYWYRQILGQKVEFLVSFYNNEISEKSEIFDDQFSVERPDGSNFTLKIRSTKLEDSAMYFCASSDRETQYFGPGTRLLVL.

V is TRBV20-1 and J is TRBJ2-7; maybe TRBD2 (5 bases). CDR3 length: 14 residues. Germline-derived CDR1 and CDR2 are DFQATT and SNEGSKA (reference sequence). The V and J ends lost 7 bases and 4 bases respectively, with 20 bases between them. The CDR3 nucleotides are TGCAGTGTTATAAACCCCTGGAGGTTATACGAGCAGTACTTC. This gives the protein CSVINPWRLYEQYF.

V is TRBV9 and J is TRBJ2-2, with unresolved D. Germline CDR1 is SGDLS and CDR2 is YYNGEE. CDR3 length: 15 residues. The ends were cut back, 3 bases at V and 0 bases at J, with 9 bases in the middle. DNA of the CDR3: TGTGCCAGCAGCGGACCGGTTGCGAACACCGGGGAGCTGTTTTTT. Residues: CASSGPVANTGELFF.

The genes are TRBV12-3 or TRBV12-4 and TRBJ2-7, with 8 bases matching TRBD2. The CDR3 is 14 amino acids. V lost 6 bases, J lost 10 bases, and 14 bases stayed unmatched. The CDR3 here is CASSFPSTSGQQYF. The CDR3 nucleotides read TGTGCCAGCAGCTTTCCATCTACTAGCGGTCAACAGTACTTC.

This clonotype has only one observation. CDR3 DNA sequence: TGTGCCAGCAGCTTATATGACAGCGGGAGTGGTGAGCAGTTCTTC. Encoded protein: CASSLYDSGSGEQFF. The chain has TRBV7-3 and TRBJ2-1; 8 nucleotides match TRBD2. Germline V gene lookup returns CDR1 SGHTA and CDR2 FQGTGA. The V gene end was trimmed by 2 bases and the J gene end by 9 bases; junction bases not matched to a gene: 9. CDR3 length equals 15 residues.

This clonotype occurred once. The rearrangement joins TRBV7-2 to TRBJ2-5; D remains ambiguous. V lost 6 bases and J 1 base, leaving 3 bases between the germline ends. Germline V gene lookup returns CDR1 SGHTA and CDR2 FQGNSA. The CDR3 length is 11 residues. Here the CDR3 reads CASRAQETQYF. For the CDR3, the DNA is TGTGCCAGCAGGGCCCAAGAGACCCAGTACTTC.

This clonotype was picked up one time. This sequence joins TRBV2 and TRBJ2-5; D remains unclear. The germline V and J ends were trimmed by 1 base and 3 bases, with 9 bases remaining between them. The CDR3 covers 14 residues. Germline V gene sequence: CDR1 SNHLY, CDR2 FYNNEI. DNA for the CDR3: TGTGCCAGCAGTGAAGTTTGGGGAAAAGAGACCCAGTACTTC. Protein sequence: CASSEVWGKETQYF.

This chain joins TRBV6-5 and TRBJ2-1, with 9 nucleotides matching TRBD2. The CDR3 contains 15 residues. CDR1 is MNHEY, CDR2 SVGAGI, per germline. V lost 6 bases to trimming and J lost 8 bases; unmatched junction nucleotides: 11. The CDR3 sequence is CASRKIAGVGDEQFF. The CDR3 DNA reads TGTGCCAGCAGGAAAATAGCGGGAGTGGGCGATGAGCAGTTCTTC.

This rearrangement joins TRBV29-1 to TRBJ2-7, with 9 bases lining up with TRBD1. Germline CDR1 is SQVTM and CDR2 is ANQGSEA. The V gene end was trimmed by 1 base and the J gene end by 1 base; junction bases not matched to a gene: 5. The length of the CDR3 is 15 residues. This chain's CDR3 is CSVEGEGQGSYEQYF. The CDR3 nucleotides are TGCAGCGTTGAAGGGGAGGGACAGGGATCCTACGAGCAGTACTTC.

V usage is TRBV29-1 and J usage is TRBJ2-7; 12 bases match TRBD2. The CDR3 covers 16 residues. Germline V gene lookup returns CDR1 SQVTM and CDR2 ANQGSEA. With V trimmed by 6 bases and J by 4 bases, 13 bases remained unmatched. The CDR3: CSVGLLAGGPAYEQYF. The CDR3 DNA reads TGCAGCGTCGGCCTACTAGCGGGAGGACCGGCGTACGAGCAGTACTTC.

This clonotype was detected a few times. The chain recombines TRBV6-5 with TRBJ1-2; 7 nucleotides match TRBD1. The CDR3 contains 16 residues. Germline V gene data show CDR1 as MNHEY and CDR2 as SVGAGI. V shed 2 bases, J shed 4 bases, and the junction held 10 bases outside the gene matches. CDR3 nucleotide sequence: TGTGCCAGCAGTTACCCCCGGTGGACAGGCGCCTATGGCTACACCTTC. Translating it yields CASSYPRWTGAYGYTF.

The rearrangement joins TRBV20-1 to TRBJ2-3; 11 bases agree with TRBD2. The CDR3 length is 17 residues. CDR1 is DFQATT, CDR2 SNEGSKA, per germline (reference sequence). Trimming at V came to 0 bases and at J to 2 bases, leaving 7 bases not matched to a gene. CDR3 nucleotide sequence: TGCAGTGCTAGAGATAGGGGACTAGCGGCCCTCACAGATACGCAGTATTTT. This encodes CSARDRGLAALTDTQYF.

This clonotype was counted a single time. A read error may account for a junction end that differs from germline. The chain employs TRBV29-1 and TRBJ2-4; 7 bases match TRBD1. Germline values: CDR1 SQVTM, CDR2 ANQGSEA. This CDR3 comprises 15 residues. The CDR3 sequence: CSVEGTVLAKNIQYF. As DNA, the CDR3 is TGCAGCGTAGAAGGGACAGTCCTAGCCAAAAACATTCAGTACTTC.

To note about this clonotype: A junction boundary mismatches the germline segment, possibly from a read error. This sequence joins TRBV27 and TRBJ2-7; D call uncertain. The CDR3 spans 10 residues. Per germline, CDR1 MNHEY and CDR2 SMNVEV (reference sequence). CDR3 residues: CASLPTPRHF. The DNA of the CDR3 is TGTGCCAGCTTGCCTACCCCCCGACACTTC.

This clonotype was observed a few times. V and J are TRBV6-5 and TRBJ2-7, with 12 bases lining up with TRBD1. The CDR3 consists of 16 residues. Germline loops: CDR1 MNHEY, CDR2 SVGAGI. The ends lost 2 bases at V and 5 bases at J; junction bases unmatched: 7. CDR3 nucleotide sequence: TGTGCCAGCAGTTACCGACCGGGACAGGGGGCCCACGAGCAGTACTTC. Residues: CASSYRPGQGAHEQYF.

The V and J genes are TRBV2 and TRBJ2-3; the D gene is possibly TRBD2 (6 bases). V lost 4 bases, J lost 2 bases, and 16 bases lay in between. Germline V lookup: CDR1 SNHLY, CDR2 FYNNEI. The CDR3 sequence is 16 residues long. DNA for the CDR3: TGTGCCAGCAGTGGGATACCATTGCGGGACACAGATACGCAGTATTTT. Translation: CASSGIPLRDTDTQYF. Based on the CDR3 plus reference TRBV2 and TRBJ2-3, the full variable domain is EPEVTQTPSHQVTQMGQEVILRCVPISNHLYFYWYRQILGQKVEFLVSFYNNEISEKSEIFDDQFSVERPDGSNFTLKIRSTKLEDSAMYFCASSGIPLRDTDTQYFGPGTRLTVL.